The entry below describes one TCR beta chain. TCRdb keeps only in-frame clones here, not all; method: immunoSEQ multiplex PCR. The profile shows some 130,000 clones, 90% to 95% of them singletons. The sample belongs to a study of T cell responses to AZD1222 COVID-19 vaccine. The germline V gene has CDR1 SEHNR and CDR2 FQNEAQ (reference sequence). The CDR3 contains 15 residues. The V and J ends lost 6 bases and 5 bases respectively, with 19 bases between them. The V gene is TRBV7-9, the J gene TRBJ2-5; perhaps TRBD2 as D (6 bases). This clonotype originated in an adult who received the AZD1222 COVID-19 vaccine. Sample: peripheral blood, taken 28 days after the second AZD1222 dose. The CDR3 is CASSYSGGIQETQYF. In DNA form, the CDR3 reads TGTGCCAGCAGTTATTCTGGAGGGATACAGGAGACCCAGTACTTC. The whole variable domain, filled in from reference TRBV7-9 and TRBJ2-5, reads DTGVSQNPRHKITKRGQNVTFRCDPISEHNRLYWYRQTLGQGPEFLTYFQNEAQLEKSRLLSDRFSAERPKGSFSTLEIQRTEQGDSAMYLCASSYSGGIQETQYFGPGTRLLVL.